The clone carrying this T cell receptor beta chain was recorded many times. This record comes from a study of T cell responses to AZD1222 COVID-19 vaccine. Germline CDR1 and CDR2: MNHEY and SVGAGI. With 2 bases removed from V and 3 bases from J, the gap between germline ends came to 11 bases. The CDR3 is 14 residues long. TCRdb's table, derived via immunoSEQ multiplex PCR, lists solely in-frame clones and lacks some. The sample lists tens of thousands of clones, roughly nine tenths occurring once. V gene TRBV6-5 combines with J gene TRBJ2-7; D gene ambiguous. The source was peripheral blood, collected on day 0 of AZD1222 vaccination. This receptor was taken from an adult in good health. The CDR3 DNA reads as TGTGCCAGCAGTTACGGAGACGGAAACTACGAGCAGTACTTC. It codes for CASSYGDGNYEQYF.